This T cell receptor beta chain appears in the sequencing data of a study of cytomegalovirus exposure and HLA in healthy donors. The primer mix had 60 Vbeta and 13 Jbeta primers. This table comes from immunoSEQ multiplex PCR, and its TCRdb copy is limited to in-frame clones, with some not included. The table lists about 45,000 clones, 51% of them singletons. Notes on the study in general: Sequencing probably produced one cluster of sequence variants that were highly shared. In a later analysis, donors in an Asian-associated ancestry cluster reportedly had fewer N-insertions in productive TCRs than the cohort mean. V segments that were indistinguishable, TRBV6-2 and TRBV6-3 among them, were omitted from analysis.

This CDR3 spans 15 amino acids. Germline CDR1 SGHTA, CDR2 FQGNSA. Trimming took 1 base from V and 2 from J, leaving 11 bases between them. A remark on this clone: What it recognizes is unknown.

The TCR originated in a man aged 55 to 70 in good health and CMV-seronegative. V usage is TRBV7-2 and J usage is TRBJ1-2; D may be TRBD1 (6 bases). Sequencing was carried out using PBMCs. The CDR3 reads CASSLGPGANYGYTF. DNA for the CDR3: TGTGCCAGCAGCTTAGGGCCAGGGGCCAACTATGGCTACACCTTC.